These T cell receptor beta chains were read from a single sample in a study of human T cells and chemical hapten exposure. TCRdb reanalysed the RACE reads using MiXCR and keeps one entry per CDR3 protein. The data hold around 350,000 distinct CDR3 sequences, with about 5% observed a single time. Specimen: whole blood, collected in connection with sensitization to the hapten diphenylcyclopropenone (DPC). These receptors came from a young woman with alopecia areata. Some clones in this sample may be carry-over from other donors' samples. Each CDR3 is given with its conserved first and last residue. D genes are given only for firm matches. Some rows have no size entry. The others give once, few or many, or a class for an expanded clone.

cdr3_nt cdr3_aa d_call clone_size j_call v_call
TGTGCCAGCAGCTTGGAGACAGGGAGCTCCTATAATTCACCCCTCCACTTT CASSLETGSSYNSPLHF TRBD1 few TRBJ1-6 TRBV5-5
TGTGCCAGCAGTGGTTGGCAGGGCAATCAGCCCCAGCATTTT CASSGWQGNQPQHF . many TRBJ1-5 TRBV2
TGTGCCAGCAGTTTCCCTTCAAGCGGGGACAATGAGCAGTTCTTC CASSFPSSGDNEQFF TRBD2 . TRBJ2-1 TRBV12-3/TRBV12-4
TGTGCCAGCAGTTTAGGGACAGGGTTAATCTATAGAAATTCACCCCTCCACTTT CASSLGTGLIYRNSPLHF TRBD1 . TRBJ1-6 TRBV12-3/TRBV12-4
TGTGCCAGCAGTAGTGACAGAGAAAAACTGTTTTTT CASSSDREKLFF . few TRBJ1-4 TRBV6-5
TGTGCCAGCACCCTATCGGGGAAGGCTGAAGCTTTCTTT CASTLSGKAEAFF . many TRBJ1-1 TRBV28
TGTGCCAGTGGACAGGCGGCGAACACCGGGGAGCTGTTTTTT CASGQAANTGELFF TRBD1 . TRBJ2-2 TRBV6-2/TRBV6-3
TGTGCCAGCAGTTACGGCGGGACAGGGGGATACAATGAGCAGTTCTTC CASSYGGTGGYNEQFF TRBD1 few TRBJ2-1 TRBV6-2/TRBV6-3
TGTGCCAGCAGTTGGACAGGGGGCAGAGATACGCAGTATTTT CASSWTGGRDTQYF TRBD1 . TRBJ2-3 TRBV6-2/TRBV6-3
TGTGCCAGCAGCCAAGATCAGGGGGATAGCAATCAGCCCCAGCATTTT CASSQDQGDSNQPQHF TRBD1 . TRBJ1-5 TRBV4-2
TGCAGTGGGAAAAGGGACTACGAGCAGTACTTC CSGKRDYEQYF . . TRBJ2-7 TRBV20-1
TGTGCCACTGGACACGCTAGCGGGGGTAGGGAGACCCAGTACTTC CATGHASGGRETQYF TRBD2 many TRBJ2-5 TRBV24-1
TGTGCCAGCAGTCCCGCAGCGGGGGGAATCCAAGAGACCCAGTACTTC CASSPAAGGIQETQYF TRBD2 . TRBJ2-5 TRBV28
TGTGCCAGCAGCTGGAGGGGAGGGGGAGTTGGTGATGGCTACACCTTC CASSWRGGGVGDGYTF . . TRBJ1-2 TRBV7-2
TGTGCCAGCAGCCAAGACATGATCTTCGAGGGATCCTACGAGCAGTACTTC CASSQDMIFEGSYEQYF . . TRBJ2-7 TRBV4-2
TGTGCCAGCAGGCCGAGTCGCGCAGGGAACACTGAAGCTTTCTTT CASRPSRAGNTEAFF . . TRBJ1-1 TRBV12-3/TRBV12-4
TGTGCCAGCAGTAGCTCCTATAATTCACCCCTCCACTTT CASSSSYNSPLHF . many TRBJ1-6 TRBV27
TGTGCCAGCAGCCTCGGGGCAAGCTCTGGGGCCAACGTCCTGACTTTC CASSLGASSGANVLTF . . TRBJ2-6 TRBV4-2
TGTGCCAGCAGTTATCCTACAGGACCGAACACTGAAGCTTTCTTT CASSYPTGPNTEAFF . few TRBJ1-1 TRBV6-2/TRBV6-3
TGCGCCAGCAGCCAAGAAGCTAGCGGGGTAGCCAAAAACATTCAGTACTTC CASSQEASGVAKNIQYF TRBD2 few TRBJ2-4 TRBV4-3
TGCAGCGCCTACAGGGTCAGTAATGAGCAGTTCTTC CSAYRVSNEQFF . few TRBJ2-1 TRBV29-1
TGTGCCAGCAGTTCTCCAACAGGGAAGCAGCCCCAGCATTTT CASSSPTGKQPQHF . many TRBJ1-5 TRBV12-3/TRBV12-4
TGCAGTGCTAGATCCGGGGAGGGCTACACCTTC CSARSGEGYTF . many TRBJ1-2 TRBV20-1
TGTGCCAGCAGTGAACAAACAGGGGCCCGAAACACCATATATTTT CASSEQTGARNTIYF TRBD1 few TRBJ1-3 TRBV2
TGCGCCAGCAGCTTGGCGGACAGCATGAACACTGAAGCTTTCTTT CASSLADSMNTEAFF . many TRBJ1-1 TRBV5-1
TGTGCCAGTATCGACAGCTACAGCAATAATTCACCCCTCCACTTT CASIDSYSNNSPLHF . few TRBJ1-6 TRBV19
TGTGCCAGCAGCGTCAAGGCTAGCGGGGGGGCCGATGAGCAGTTCTTC CASSVKASGGADEQFF TRBD2 . TRBJ2-1 TRBV6-5
TGCAGCGTTCGGCCAACAGGGTCCACAGATACGCAGTATTTT CSVRPTGSTDTQYF . . TRBJ2-3 TRBV29-1
TGTGCCAGCAGCAGACGTACAGGGGACATTCAGTACTTC CASSRRTGDIQYF . few TRBJ2-4 TRBV21-1
TGTGCCAGCAGTTTGAGGGGCGGGAGTGAAAAACTGTTTTTT CASSLRGGSEKLFF . many TRBJ1-4 TRBV12-3/TRBV12-4
TGCAGTGCTCCACGTACCGGGACGGGAAACACTGAAGCTTTCTTT CSAPRTGTGNTEAFF . many TRBJ1-1 TRBV20-1
TGTGCCAGCAGCCCGACTAGCGGATACAATGAGCAGTTCTTC CASSPTSGYNEQFF TRBD2 many TRBJ2-1 TRBV6-5
TGTGCCACCAGCAGAGTGGGGGGATACGAGCAGTACTTC CATSRVGGYEQYF . . TRBJ2-7 TRBV15
TGTGCCAGCAGCCGTTATCCAGGGAAAAGGGCCCATGGCTACACCTTC CASSRYPGKRAHGYTF . many TRBJ1-2 TRBV7-9
TGTGCCAGCAGTTACTCCGCGGGGAGGGGTAATGAGCAGTTCTTC CASSYSAGRGNEQFF TRBD2 many TRBJ2-1 TRBV6-5
TGTGCCAGCAGCCACCTGGACCGTCCGAACACTGAAGCTTTCTTT CASSHLDRPNTEAFF . . TRBJ1-1 TRBV3-1
TGTGCCACCAGCCTGGGAAACAATGAGCAGTTCTTC CATSLGNNEQFF . . TRBJ2-1 TRBV24-1
TGTGCCAGCAGCTCGGGCCTCACCTACGAGCAGTACTTC CASSSGLTYEQYF . many TRBJ2-7 TRBV7-9
TGTGCCAGCAGTCCCAGGGGACTAGCGGTTACAGATACGCAGTATTTT CASSPRGLAVTDTQYF TRBD2 many TRBJ2-3 TRBV6-5
TGTGCCAGCAGACAGGGGGGACGCACAGATACGCAGTATTTT CASRQGGRTDTQYF TRBD1 few TRBJ2-3 TRBV7-3
TGTGCCAGCACCAGCAGGGACTACCCCAATGAGCAGTTCTTC CASTSRDYPNEQFF TRBD2 . TRBJ2-1 TRBV6-6
TGCGCCAGCAGGTTTACTCCGTTCGCAGATACGCAGTATTTT CASRFTPFADTQYF . . TRBJ2-3 TRBV5-1
TGTGCCAGCAGTTCCCCAGGTGACACTGAAGCTTTCTTT CASSSPGDTEAFF . many TRBJ1-1 TRBV6-6
TGTGCCAGCAACAAGGGAGACAGGGCCTCAGATACGCAGTATTTT CASNKGDRASDTQYF TRBD1 few TRBJ2-3 TRBV5-6
TGTGCCAGCAGTATGGGGGACAGGTTCTACGAGCAGTACTTC CASSMGDRFYEQYF TRBD1 few TRBJ2-7 TRBV2
TGTGCCAGCAGGTTCTATCCACAAGACCATGGCTACACCTTC CASRFYPQDHGYTF . many TRBJ1-2 TRBV28
TGTGCCAGCAGTTTCGGATTCCGGGGTGATGAGCAGTTCTTC CASSFGFRGDEQFF . few TRBJ2-1 TRBV28
TGTGCCATCAGTGAGAACCTAGGGCCTGAGCAGTTCTTC CAISENLGPEQFF . few TRBJ2-1 TRBV10-3
TGTGCCAGCAGCCCCAAAGGACAGGGGCCTGGAAAAGCTTTCTTT CASSPKGQGPGKAFF TRBD1 many TRBJ1-1 TRBV7-4
TGTGCCAGCAGGGACACAGGGGGCGCTGGTGAAGCTTTCTTT CASRDTGGAGEAFF TRBD1 . TRBJ1-1 TRBV6-2/TRBV6-3
TGTGCCAGCAGTCCCCGGGGACCGTCACCCACAGATACGCAGTATTTT CASSPRGPSPTDTQYF . few TRBJ2-3 TRBV6-6
TGTGCCAGCAGTCCAGGGGGGGGCATAGAGACCCAGTACTTC CASSPGGGIETQYF . few TRBJ2-5 TRBV28
TGCAGTGCTAGAGATGCCCGAGGGAGGGATGGCTACACCTTC CSARDARGRDGYTF . . TRBJ1-2 TRBV20-1
TGTGCCAGCAGCTTAGTAGGAAGAGATGGCTACACCTTC CASSLVGRDGYTF . few TRBJ1-2 TRBV11-2
TGTGCCAGCAGCGTAGAATCGGGCGGCTTTAACTATGGCTACACCTTC CASSVESGGFNYGYTF . many TRBJ1-2 TRBV9
TGTGCCAGCAGTAGAGGGGGACAGATCTCTGGAAACACCATATATTTT CASSRGGQISGNTIYF TRBD1 few TRBJ1-3 TRBV6-5
TGTGCCAGCAGCGCGAGTACAGGGGTTAACTATGGCTACACCTTC CASSASTGVNYGYTF TRBD1 . TRBJ1-2 TRBV5-6
TGCAGTGCTAGCACCCCCGGACGGCCCATGAACACTGAAGCTTTCTTT CSASTPGRPMNTEAFF . many TRBJ1-1 TRBV20-1